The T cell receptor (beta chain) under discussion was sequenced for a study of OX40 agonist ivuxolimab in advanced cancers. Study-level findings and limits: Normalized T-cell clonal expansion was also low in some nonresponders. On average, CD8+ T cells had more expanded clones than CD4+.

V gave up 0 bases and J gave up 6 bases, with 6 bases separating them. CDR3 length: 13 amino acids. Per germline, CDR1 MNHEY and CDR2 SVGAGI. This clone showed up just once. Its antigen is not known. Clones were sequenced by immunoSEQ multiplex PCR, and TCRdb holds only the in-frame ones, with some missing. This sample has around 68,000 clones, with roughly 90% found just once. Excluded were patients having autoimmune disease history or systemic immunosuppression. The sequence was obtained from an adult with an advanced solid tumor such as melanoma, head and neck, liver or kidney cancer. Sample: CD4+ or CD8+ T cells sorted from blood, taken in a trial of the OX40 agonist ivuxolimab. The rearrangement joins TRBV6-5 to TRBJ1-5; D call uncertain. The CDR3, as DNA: TGTGCCAGCAGTTACTCGTGGGGTCAGCCCCAGCATTTT. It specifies CASSYSWGQPQHF.